Below are 32 T cell receptor beta chains sequenced from a single sample in a study of CD8+ T cells in alopecia areata. Sequencing templates came from extracted RNA that was reverse transcribed into cDNA. Method: immunoSEQ multiplex PCR; TCRdb's copy keeps in-frame clones and lacks some. The sample lists 98,000 or so clones, around 59% occurring once. The specimen was CD8+ T cells sorted from blood. The receptors come from a human donor in good health.

The gene calls are TRBV29-1 and TRBJ1-2; the D gene is possibly TRBD1 (6 bases). V was shortened by 7 bases and J by 8 bases, with 17 bases between the two germline ends. The CDR3 contains 12 residues. Germline loops: CDR1 SQVTM, CDR2 ANQGSEA. This CDR3 is CSARDGGLGYTF. The DNA for the CDR3 is TGCAGCGCAAGGGACGGGGGCCTAGGCTACACCTTC.

This chain uses TRBV18 with TRBJ2-5, with 7 bases lining up with TRBD1. The CDR3 contains 17 residues. V shed 2 bases and J 0 bases; nucleotides not matched to a gene: 9. Per the germline V gene, CDR1 is KGHSH and CDR2 is LQKENI. CDR3 in amino acids: CASSPGWEQGYQETQYF. CDR3 DNA sequence: TGTGCCAGCTCACCAGGATGGGAACAGGGGTACCAAGAGACCCAGTACTTC. Full variable domain (rest looked up from reference TRBV18 and TRBJ2-5): NAGVMQNPRHLVRRRGQEARLRCSPMKGHSHVYWYRQLPEEGLKFMVYLQKENIIDESGMPKERFSAEFPKEGPSILRIQQVVRGDSAAYFCASSPGWEQGYQETQYFGPGTRLLVL.

The sample holds a few counts of this clone. V usage is TRBV29-1 and J usage is TRBJ2-6; 7 nucleotides agree with TRBD1. V gave up 6 bases and J gave up 1 base; unmatched junction bases: 9. Germline V CDR1 and CDR2: SQVTM, ANQGSEA. The CDR3 covers 16 residues. CDR3 DNA sequence: TGCAGCGTCGAGACCGTGACAGGGTCTGGGGCCAACGTCCTGACTTTC. As protein: CSVETVTGSGANVLTF.

This rearrangement joins TRBV5-6 to TRBJ2-7; 7 nucleotides line up with TRBD1. The CDR3 length is 14 residues. V shed 0 bases and J 2 bases; nucleotides not matched to a gene: 2. Germline assignment: CDR1 SGHDT and CDR2 YYEEEE. The CDR3 DNA follows: TGTGCCAGCAGCTTGGGGACAGGCCCCTACGAGCAGTACTTC. It codes for CASSLGTGPYEQYF. The full variable domain, in which reference TRBV5-6 and TRBJ2-7 provide the parts outside the CDR3, is DAGVTQSPTHLIKTRGQQVTLRCSPKSGHDTVSWYQQALGQGPQFIFQYYEEEERQRGNFPDRFSGHQFPNYSSELNVNALLLGDSALYLCASSLGTGPYEQYFGPGTRLTVT.

This chain joins TRBV4-3 and TRBJ2-7; the D is unclear. This CDR3 has 14 residues. The V gene's germline CDR1 is LGHNA and CDR2 YSLEER. Trimming removed 0 bases at V and 3 bases at J, with 9 bases between. This CDR3 reads CASSQDWVGYEQYF. CDR3 nucleotides: TGCGCCAGCAGCCAAGATTGGGTCGGCTACGAGCAGTACTTC.

The chain links TRBV5-6 to TRBJ2-3; D is uncertain. Trimming took 5 bases from V and 6 from J, leaving 19 bases between them. Germline loops: CDR1 SGHDT, CDR2 YYEEEE. The CDR3 has 15 amino acids. The chain's CDR3 is CASSHWSTDMDTQYF. CDR3 coding DNA: TGTGCCAGCAGTCATTGGAGTACCGACATGGATACGCAGTATTTT.

The V call is TRBV9, the J call TRBJ2-2; 7 bases are shared with TRBD1. The V gene's germline CDR1 is SGDLS and CDR2 YYNGEE. CDR3 length equals 12 residues. The CDR3 protein is CATGQRTGELFF. The CDR3 DNA reads TGTGCAACGGGACAGAGGACCGGGGAGCTGTTTTTT.

The V and J genes are TRBV29-1 and TRBJ1-5; possible D gene TRBD1, 6 bases. The CDR3 is 13 residues long. Germline lookup yields CDR1 SQVTM and CDR2 ANQGSEA. V shed 7 bases and J shed 7 bases, with 17 bases lying between them. CDR3: CSETYRVSQPQHF. DNA for the CDR3: TGCAGCGAAACTTACAGGGTCAGCCAGCCCCAGCATTTT.

The V and J genes are TRBV6-5 and TRBJ2-7; tentatively, D is TRBD1 (5 bases). Germline-derived CDR1 and CDR2 are MNHEY and SVGAGI. There are 11 residues in the CDR3. Trimming removed 7 bases from V and 3 bases from J, with 7 bases in between. The CDR3 DNA reads as TGTGCCAGCACCGACAGCTACGAGCAGTACTTC. It specifies CASTDSYEQYF.

The V call is TRBV5-1, the J call TRBJ2-7; TRBD1 is a possible D gene (5 bases). Germline CDR1 SGHRS, CDR2 YFSETQ. CDR3 size: 13 residues. Trimming took 3 bases from V and 1 from J, leaving 8 bases between them. Written as DNA, the CDR3 is TGCGCCAGCAGCTCAGGGTCATCCTACGAGCAGTACTTC. Protein product: CASSSGSSYEQYF.

This clone showed up just once. V gene TRBV27 combines with J gene TRBJ2-1; TRBD2 aligns across 12 bases. V gave up 4 bases and J gave up 7 bases; unmatched junction bases: 5. The CDR3 has 15 amino acids. Germline V lookup: CDR1 MNHEY, CDR2 SMNVEV (reference sequence). The CDR3, as DNA: TGTGCCAGCAGTTCGTCCGGGACTAGCGGGAATGAGCAGTTCTTC. Translated, it gives CASSSSGTSGNEQFF.

This chain connects TRBV4-3 to TRBJ1-6; D is perhaps TRBD1 (6 bases). Trimming shortened V by 3 bases and J by 6 bases, and 12 bases separated the two germline ends. CDR1 is LGHNA and CDR2 is YSLEER in the germline V gene. There are 15 residues in the CDR3. The CDR3 DNA reads as TGCGCCAGCAGCCAGGAACAGGGCCTTAATTCACCCCTCCACTTT. Translated, it gives CASSQEQGLNSPLHF.

V usage is TRBV9 and J usage is TRBJ2-2, with 16 bases aligning to TRBD2. The trim removed 3 bases at V and 5 bases at J, leaving 19 bases unmatched. The CDR3 totals 22 residues. Germline CDR1 reads SGDLS; CDR2 reads YYNGEE. CDR3 coding DNA: TGTGCCAGCAGCGCCAACCCGGGACTAGCGGGGGGGCCTCATTTCGGGACCGGGGAGCTGTTTTTT. It translates to CASSANPGLAGGPHFGTGELFF.

V usage is TRBV7-6 and J usage is TRBJ2-3; D is unclear. CDR1 and CDR2 from the germline V gene are SGHVS and FNYEAQ. The CDR3 runs 15 residues. V was cut by 5 bases and J by 0 bases, with 12 bases left in between. The CDR3 sequence is CASSPKQASTDTQYF. The CDR3 DNA is TGTGCCAGCAGCCCCAAACAAGCGAGCACAGATACGCAGTATTTT.

V usage is TRBV27 and J usage is TRBJ1-4; D gene uncertain. This CDR3 is 14 amino acids long. Germline V gene sequence: CDR1 MNHEY, CDR2 SMNVEV (reference sequence). With 6 bases removed from V and 7 bases from J, the gap between germline ends came to 15 bases. CDR3 nucleotides: TGTGCCAGCAGCCCGATACGCGCTGGTGAAAAACTGTTTTTT. It yields the protein CASSPIRAGEKLFF.

The rearrangement uses TRBV5-4 and TRBJ2-3; D call uncertain. This CDR3 is built from 13 residues. Per the germline V gene, CDR1 is SGHNT and CDR2 is YYREEE (reference sequence). Trimming left V 0 bases short and J 5 bases short, with 7 bases between. The CDR3 reads CASSLGLGDTQYF. In DNA, the CDR3 is TGTGCCAGCAGCTTGGGTCTGGGAGATACGCAGTATTTT.

This clone was picked up a small number of times. This sequence joins TRBV29-1 and TRBJ2-3; D gene unclear. Trimming removed 3 bases from V and 6 bases from J, with 19 bases in between. Per germline, CDR1 SQVTM and CDR2 ANQGSEA. CDR3 length equals 15 residues. As DNA, the CDR3 is TGCAGCGTTGACCCAGCTAGTGTCGGTACGGATACGCAGTATTTT. It codes for CSVDPASVGTDTQYF.

V gene TRBV7-9 combines with J gene TRBJ2-2; 7 nucleotides match TRBD1. In germline, CDR1 is SEHNR, CDR2 FQNEAQ (reference sequence). The CDR3 has 15 residues. The trim removed 5 bases at V and 1 base at J, leaving 4 bases unmatched. The CDR3 DNA is TGTGCCAGCAGCGGACGGGACAGGAACACCGGGGAGCTGTTTTTT. Protein: CASSGRDRNTGELFF.

The chain combines TRBV4-1 with TRBJ2-5; perhaps TRBD2 as D (6 bases). Trimming took off 1 base at V and 5 bases at J, with 14 bases between the two ends. Germline V gene sequence: CDR1 MGHRA, CDR2 YSYEKL. This CDR3 spans 15 amino acids. CDR3 bases: TGCGCCAGCAGCCAAGCGCTAGCGTCCCGTGAGACCCAGTACTTC. It specifies CASSQALASRETQYF.

The rearrangement uses TRBV28 and TRBJ2-3; D is tentatively TRBD1 or TRBD2 (6 bases each). The CDR3 has 15 amino acids. The germline V gene has CDR1 MDHEN and CDR2 SYDVKM. V lost 6 bases, J lost 1 base, and 14 bases lay in between. The CDR3 region has the DNA TGTGCCAGCAGGGCCTGGGGGGCACGCACAGATACGCAGTATTTT. Protein sequence: CASRAWGARTDTQYF.

CDR3 protein: CASAQLAGSQETQYF. The DNA of the CDR3 is TGTGCCAGCGCCCAACTAGCGGGTAGCCAAGAGACCCAGTACTTC. The rearrangement uses TRBV27 and TRBJ2-5; 9 positions agree with TRBD2. The CDR3 runs 15 residues. Germline values: CDR1 MNHEY, CDR2 SMNVEV (reference sequence). The J segment lost 1 base and the V segment lost 8 bases, leaving 8 bases of the junction unmatched.

The J gene is TRBJ2-1, the V gene TRBV5-1; 7 nucleotides align to TRBD2. There are 15 residues in the CDR3. CDR1 is SGHRS and CDR2 is YFSETQ in the germline V gene. Trimming removed 4 bases from V and 0 bases from J; junction bases left unmatched: 4. CDR3 DNA sequence: TGCGCCAGCAGCAGCGGGATGAACTCCTACAATGAGCAGTTCTTC. Protein product: CASSSGMNSYNEQFF.

The chain carries TRBV4-1 and TRBJ2-7; 8 bases are shared with TRBD1. The V and J ends lost 1 base and 0 bases, in that order; junction bases with no gene match: 8. Germline V gene lookup returns CDR1 MGHRA and CDR2 YSYEKL. There are 17 residues in the CDR3. The CDR3 loop reads CASSQGPGTGYSYEQYF. CDR3 coding DNA: TGCGCCAGCAGCCAAGGACCCGGGACAGGCTACTCCTACGAGCAGTACTTC.

The rearrangement links TRBV6-7 to TRBJ1-1; D unresolved. TRBV6-7 carries the ORF label, with uncertain function. V lost 8 bases, J lost 6 bases, and 22 bases lay in between. The CDR3 sequence is 15 residues long. The chain's CDR3 is CASPGCSPTCPEAFF. For the CDR3, the DNA is TGTGCCAGCCCAGGTTGTAGCCCCACATGCCCTGAAGCTTTCTTT.

The chain combines TRBV30 with TRBJ2-1; 7 positions match TRBD2. The CDR3 totals 12 residues. J gave up 9 bases and V 4 bases, and 6 bases lay outside the gene matches. CDR1 and CDR2 (germline): GTSNPN, SVGIG (reference sequence). The CDR3 DNA reads as TGTGCCTGGACTCAAGCGGGACCTGAGCAGTTCTTC. Translated: CAWTQAGPEQFF.

DNA of the CDR3: TGTGCCTGGAGTCTCACCGGGAGTCCCGACACCTTC. Protein product: CAWSLTGSPDTF. The J gene is TRBJ1-2, the V gene TRBV30; no reliable D call. The CDR3 has 12 residues. Germline CDR1 is GTSNPN and CDR2 is SVGIG (reference sequence). Trimming cost V 2 bases and J 12 bases, with 16 bases left between them.

The chain recombines TRBV2 with TRBJ1-2; 8 nucleotides match TRBD1. CDR3 length: 14 residues. The germline gives CDR1 SNHLY, CDR2 FYNNEI. V gave up 3 bases and J gave up 5 bases; unmatched junction bases: 5. The CDR3 DNA reads as TGTGCCAGCAGTGACTCCGACAGGGGTTATGGCTACACCTTC. It is translated as CASSDSDRGYGYTF.

The chain is built from TRBV9 and TRBJ1-1, with D maybe TRBD1 (6 bases). V was trimmed by 0 bases and J by 6 bases, leaving 15 bases between them. CDR1 is SGDLS, CDR2 YYNGEE, per germline. The CDR3 is 15 amino acids. CDR3 DNA: TGTGCCAGCAGCGTAGGCTCGGGGGCGGGTGCTGAAGCTTTCTTT. Translating it yields CASSVGSGAGAEAFF.

This chain connects TRBV4-2 to TRBJ1-5; D gene uncertain. The germline V and J ends were trimmed by 3 bases and 0 bases, with 12 bases remaining between them. CDR3 size: 16 residues. CDR1 and CDR2 (germline): LGHNA, YNFKEQ. The CDR3 DNA sequence: TGTGCCAGCAGCCATGAAGCGGGCGATAGCAATCAGCCCCAGCATTTT. Translating it yields CASSHEAGDSNQPQHF.

This clone was recorded once. This chain uses TRBV7-6 with TRBJ1-1; 8 bases agree with TRBD1. Losses at the gene ends were 1 base for V and 12 bases for J; bases not matched to a gene: 10. CDR1 is SGHVS and CDR2 is FNYEAQ in the germline V gene. The CDR3 totals 14 residues. The CDR3 bases are TGTGCCAGCAGCTTAGAGCAGGCAGGGGGCCCGACTTTCTTT. This encodes CASSLEQAGGPTFF.

This sequence joins TRBV5-6 and TRBJ2-2, with D possibly being TRBD2 (6 bases). CDR3 length: 16 residues. Germline assignment: CDR1 SGHDT and CDR2 YYEEEE. V gave up 0 bases and J gave up 7 bases, with 16 bases separating them. CDR3 nucleotide sequence: TGTGCCAGCAGCTTGGTCCCCCCACTAGCCCACGGGGAGCTGTTTTTT. Its translation: CASSLVPPLAHGELFF.

The V gene is TRBV29-1, the J gene TRBJ2-7, with D tentatively TRBD2 (5 bases). V lost 0 bases and J 6 bases, leaving 9 bases between the germline ends. Per germline, CDR1 SQVTM and CDR2 ANQGSEA. This CDR3 is built from 12 residues. This CDR3 is CSVEEVLGEQYF. The DNA of the CDR3 is TGCAGCGTTGAAGAAGTACTAGGCGAGCAGTACTTC.